The rows below give T cell receptor beta chains drawn from one sample of a study of blood T cell repertoires in COVID-19. Some clones are missing from TCRdb's copy, which holds only in-frame ones; the method was immunoSEQ multiplex PCR. The table shows some 130,000 clones, with almost 85% occurring only once. The sample taken for sequencing was PBMCs or T cells enriched from blood (not recorded which). The receptors were gathered from a man aged 40-49 years with acute COVID-19. CDR3s include the opening cysteine and the closing phenylalanine or tryptophan. Fields, in order: V gene, D gene, CDR3 length, J gene, clone size, CDR3 DNA, CDR3 protein. The D gene is left open where the match is weak. Clone size is given for some rows only: seen once, a few or many times, or a class if the clone is expanded.

TRBV19	-	15	TRBJ1-5	-	TGTGCCAGTAGTATACAGCAGGGTAGCAATCAGCCCCAGCATTTT	CASSIQQGSNQPQHF
TRBV7-2	TRBD1	14	TRBJ1-4	-	TGTGCCAGCAGCTTAATGGGACAGACCGAGAAACTGTTTTTT	CASSLMGQTEKLFF
TRBV3-1/TRBV3-2	TRBD2	12	TRBJ2-1	-	TGTGCCAGCAGCAGGGGAGGGAATGAGCAGTTCTTC	CASSRGGNEQFF
TRBV25-1	-	16	TRBJ2-1	-	TGTGCCAGCAGTGAATTCACTAGCCCGAACTACAATGAGCAGTTCTTC	CASSEFTSPNYNEQFF
TRBV28	TRBD2	18	TRBJ2-2	-	TGTGCCAGCAGTTCAAACCTCCTGGGACTAGCGGACACCGGGGAGCTGTTTTTT	CASSSNLLGLADTGELFF
TRBV4-3	TRBD1	16	TRBJ1-1	-	TGCGCCAGCAGCCAAGATGGACAGGGGGCCAGAACTGAAGCTTTCTTT	CASSQDGQGARTEAFF
TRBV28	TRBD1	15	TRBJ2-2	few	TGTGCCAGCAGACGGAATCAGGGGGAAATCGGGGAGCTGTTTTTT	CASRRNQGEIGELFF
TRBV7-9	TRBD2	12	TRBJ2-1	few	TGTGCCAGCAGCTTACGGGGACTAGTTGAGTTCTTC	CASSLRGLVEFF
TRBV4-3	-	18	TRBJ2-4	-	TGCGCCAGCAGCCAAGATCGGGGACGGACTCGGGGGAAAAACATTCAGTACTTC	CASSQDRGRTRGKNIQYF
TRBV5-1	-	15	TRBJ2-7	medium-sized	TGCGCCAGCAGCCCATCCCCAGGCACCCCCCACGAGCAGTACTTC	CASSPSPGTPHEQYF
TRBV18	TRBD1	17	TRBJ2-2	-	TGTGCCAGCTCACCAACAGGGGGCCTACTAAACACCGGGGAGCTGTTTTTT	CASSPTGGLLNTGELFF
TRBV28	TRBD1	13	TRBJ1-2	-	TGTGCCAGCAGAATACAGGGGGAGTATGGCTACACCTTC	CASRIQGEYGYTF
TRBV21-1	-	15	TRBJ1-6	-	TGTGCCAGCAGCGAGAGGAGGAGCGGGGATTCACCCCTCCACTTT	CASSERRSGDSPLHF
TRBV2	TRBD2	18	TRBJ2-5	-	TGTGCCAGCCAGGAGCTGTTAGGGACTAGCGACTCCCAGGAGACCCAGTACTTC	CASQELLGTSDSQETQYF
TRBV7-2	-	12	TRBJ2-1	once	TGTGCCAGCAGCTCCCGGACAAGAGAGCAGTTCTTC	CASSSRTREQFF
TRBV11-2	TRBD1	15	TRBJ2-1	-	TGTGCCAGCAGCTTAGAAGGACAGGGTTACAATGAGCAGTTCTTC	CASSLEGQGYNEQFF
TRBV4-3	TRBD2	17	TRBJ2-7	-	TGCGCCAGCAGCCAAGCAGCGGGGGCTACTAACTCCTACGAGCAGTACTTC	CASSQAAGATNSYEQYF
TRBV7-2	-	15	TRBJ2-3	-	TGTGCCAGCAGGTTTGACAGGACTAGCACAGATACGCAGTATTTT	CASRFDRTSTDTQYF
TRBV6-1	-	15	TRBJ1-5	once	TGTGCCAGCAGTGAAGTAACAGACCTACATCAGCCCCAGCATTTT	CASSEVTDLHQPQHF
TRBV29-1	-	16	TRBJ2-5	-	TGCAGCGTTGAAGATCAGCGGGCCGCGTTACAAGAGACCCAGTACTTC	CSVEDQRAALQETQYF
TRBV14	-	13	TRBJ1-2	-	TGTGCCAGCAGCCATCTCCCCCTCTATGGCTACACCTTC	CASSHLPLYGYTF
TRBV10-3	-	14	TRBJ2-1	-	TGTGCCATCAGTGCGGGGGATCTCTACAATGAGCAGTTCTTC	CAISAGDLYNEQFF
TRBV19	TRBD1	16	TRBJ1-5	-	TGTGCCAGTAGTATCCAGGACAGGGGCCCGGATCAGCCCCAGCATTTT	CASSIQDRGPDQPQHF
TRBV19	-	14	TRBJ1-2	-	TGTGCCAGTAGTATAGATACCGCGGACTCTGGCTACACCTTC	CASSIDTADSGYTF